This entry lists 28 T cell receptor beta chains sequenced from one sample in a study of lymphopenia after photon versus proton radiotherapy. The method was immunoSEQ multiplex PCR; TCRdb's version includes in-frame clones alone and lacks a portion of them. The table shows about 70,000 clones, with just under 95% occurring only once. The sequences come from peripheral blood, collected from a patient treated with photon-based radiotherapy. These receptors all come from a woman in her 40s with cholangiocarcinoma.

The chain recombines TRBV27 with TRBJ2-7; D is unresolved. Germline loops: CDR1 MNHEY, CDR2 SMNVEV (reference sequence). This CDR3 comprises 13 residues. Trimming left V 7 bases short and J 0 bases short, with 10 bases between. In nucleotides, the CDR3 is TGTGCCAGCACAGTTCCCGGCTCCTACGAGCAGTACTTC. Translating it yields CASTVPGSYEQYF.

The genes are TRBV9 and TRBJ1-6; no firm D call. Germline V gene lookup returns CDR1 SGDLS and CDR2 YYNGEE. CDR3 length: 14 residues. The germline V and J ends were trimmed by 4 bases and 0 bases, with 5 bases remaining between them. CDR3 amino acids: CASSYPSYNSPLHF. CDR3 in DNA: TGTGCCAGCAGCTACCCCTCCTATAATTCACCCCTCCACTTT.

The chain combines TRBV19 with TRBJ1-1; D call uncertain. Germline V gives CDR1 LNHDA, CDR2 SQIVND (reference sequence). The CDR3 runs to 13 residues. V gave up 1 base and J gave up 1 base, with 4 bases separating them. CDR3 sequence: CASSIAENTEAFF. CDR3 nucleotide sequence: TGTGCCAGTAGTATAGCAGAGAACACTGAAGCTTTCTTT.

This sequence joins TRBV14 and TRBJ2-3; the D gene could be TRBD1 or TRBD2 (5 bases each). Germline assignment: CDR1 SGHDN and CDR2 FVKESK. There are 14 residues in the CDR3. Trimming stripped 4 bases from V and 6 bases from J, with 14 bases between. CDR3 sequence: CASSPGTLRDTQYF. In DNA, the CDR3 is TGTGCCAGCAGCCCCGGGACGCTTCGGGATACGCAGTATTTT.

The V call is TRBV27, the J call TRBJ1-2; TRBD1 matches at 9 bases. Germline V CDR1 and CDR2: MNHEY, SMNVEV (reference sequence). V dropped 5 bases and J dropped 7; count of bases not matched to a gene: 5. The CDR3 covers 13 residues. The chain's CDR3 is CASSNRGLVGYTF. The DNA of the CDR3 is TGTGCCAGCAGTAACAGGGGGCTGGTTGGCTACACCTTC.

The chain uses TRBV4-2 and TRBJ1-1, with D possibly matching TRBD1 (5 bases). The CDR3 is 18 residues long. Germline assignment: CDR1 LGHNA and CDR2 YNFKEQ. The V gene lost 3 bases and the J gene lost 3 bases, with 23 bases spanning the gap. The CDR3 reads CASSHREEGRAGYTEAFF. As DNA, the CDR3 is TGTGCCAGCAGCCATCGAGAGGAGGGGAGGGCCGGGTACACTGAAGCTTTCTTT.

This clone has just one count. V is TRBV4-2 and J is TRBJ2-2, with 9 nucleotides matching TRBD2. This CDR3 comprises 16 residues. The junction had 7 bases not matched to a gene; V was cut back by 4 bases and J by 4 bases. Germline CDR1 reads LGHNA; CDR2 reads YNFKEQ. CDR3 coding DNA: TGTGCCAGCAGCCCCGCTAGCGGGGCCATCACCGGGGAGCTGTTTTTT. Protein: CASSPASGAITGELFF.

A word on this clone: This specimen includes other DNA sequences encoding the same CDR3. The J gene is TRBJ1-1, the V gene TRBV7-9; no definite D call. V was clipped by 0 bases and J by 0 bases, with 5 bases between them. The CDR3 loop spans 14 amino acids. Looked up from germline, CDR1 is SEHNR and CDR2 is FQNEAQ (reference sequence). CDR3 sequence: CASSLAALNTEAFF. CDR3 bases: TGTGCCAGCAGCTTAGCGGCTCTGAACACTGAAGCTTTCTTT.

The V call is TRBV19, the J call TRBJ1-6; a weak D match, TRBD1 (6 bases). In germline, CDR1 is LNHDA, CDR2 SQIVND (reference sequence). Trimming removed 8 bases from V and 0 bases from J, with 11 bases in between. CDR3 size: 15 residues. The CDR3 DNA is TGTGCCAGTTCCAGGGGAAGCTCCTATAATTCACCCCTCCACTTT. It yields the protein CASSRGSSYNSPLHF.

V is TRBV6-5 and J is TRBJ1-6; D might be TRBD1 (6 bases). The V and J ends lost 2 bases and 8 bases respectively, with 13 bases between them. The CDR3 contains 15 residues. From germline, CDR1 is MNHEY and CDR2 SVGAGI. For the CDR3, the DNA is TGTGCCAGCAGTTACGGGACACAGCCCTATTCACCCCTCCACTTT. Translated: CASSYGTQPYSPLHF.

The chain uses TRBV9 and TRBJ1-1; 9 bases align to TRBD1. The V segment lost 2 bases and the J segment 1 base; nucleotides outside the gene matches: 0. CDR3 length: 14 amino acids. The germline CDR1 and CDR2 sequences are SGDLS and YYNGEE. CDR3 coding DNA: TGTGCCAGCAGCGTGACAGGGGGGAACACTGAAGCTTTCTTT. This gives the protein CASSVTGGNTEAFF.

The rearrangement uses TRBV6-1 and TRBJ2-3; a possible D gene is TRBD2 (5 bases). CDR3 length equals 15 residues. Trimming took off 7 bases at V and 3 bases at J, with 17 bases between the two ends. Per germline, CDR1 MNHNS and CDR2 SASEGT. CDR3 protein: CASTPWERGTDTQYF. Written as DNA, the CDR3 is TGTGCCAGCACCCCTTGGGAGCGAGGAACAGATACGCAGTATTTT.

Regarding this clone: One end of the junction is discordant with germline, which a read error may explain. V is TRBV2 and J is TRBJ1-3; D is uncertain. Germline V gives CDR1 SNHLY, CDR2 FYNNEI. This CDR3 comprises 12 residues. The CDR3 DNA sequence: TGTGCCAGCAAGGGCACAGAGCTCGGAGTTGATTTT. Encoded protein: CASKGTELGVDF.

The chain joins TRBV10-3 to TRBJ2-3; D may correspond to TRBD1 or TRBD2 (7 bases each). CDR1 and CDR2 from the germline V gene are ENHRY and SYGVKD. Trimming shortened V by 4 bases and J by 2 bases, and 19 bases separated the two germline ends. The CDR3 sequence is 17 residues long. In DNA form, the CDR3 reads TGTGCCATCAGTGTAGATTACAGGGAGGGGGCCACAGATACGCAGTATTTT. It translates to CAISVDYREGATDTQYF.

The chain employs TRBV18 and TRBJ2-1, with 7 bases that match TRBD2. The CDR3 consists of 17 residues. With 3 bases clipped from V and 4 bases from J, the junction kept 12 bases outside the gene matches. The V gene's germline CDR1 is KGHSH and CDR2 LQKENI. CDR3 nucleotides: TGTGCCAGCTCACCCCGGACTAGGTCCCCATCTTACAATGAGCAGTTCTTC. This sequence encodes CASSPRTRSPSYNEQFF.

This clone is a singleton in its sample. This rearrangement joins TRBV5-6 to TRBJ1-6; D perhaps matches TRBD1 (6 bases). The CDR3 totals 15 residues. Trimming removed 4 bases at V and 11 bases at J, with 19 bases between. Germline CDR1 SGHDT, CDR2 YYEEEE. Here the CDR3 DNA reads TGTGCCAGCAGCCCGTTACAGGGTCAGGGTCCACCCCTCCACTTT. It specifies CASSPLQGQGPPLHF.

V and J are TRBV30 and TRBJ2-3; TRBD2 aligns across 11 bases. The CDR3 length is 14 residues. Germline values: CDR1 GTSNPN, CDR2 SVGIG (reference sequence). The J segment lost 10 bases and the V segment lost 6 bases, leaving 12 bases of the junction unmatched. The CDR3 DNA reads as TGTGCCTGTATTAAGGGACTAGCGGACCTCTCGCAGTATTTT. The encoded protein is CACIKGLADLSQYF. Full variable domain (outside the CDR3, taken from reference TRBV30 and TRBJ2-3): SQTIHQWPATLVQPVGSPLSLECTVEGTSNPNLYWYRQAAGRGLQLLFYSVGIGQISSEVPQNLSASRPQDRQFILSSKKLLLSDSGFYLCACIKGLADLSQYFGPGTRLTVL.

This clone was observed once. The chain combines TRBV5-5 with TRBJ2-3, with D unresolved. Germline assignment: CDR1 SGHKS and CDR2 YYEKEE (reference sequence). The CDR3 totals 13 residues. The V gene lost 6 bases and the J gene lost 5 bases, with 13 bases spanning the gap. CDR3 bases: TGTGCCAGCATCTTTGAGTGGGGAGATACGCAGTATTTT. Its translation: CASIFEWGDTQYF.

The chain couples TRBV19 to TRBJ2-2; 11 bases line up with TRBD2. Trimming removed 8 bases from V and 2 bases from J; junction bases left unmatched: 4. Germline V gene data show CDR1 as LNHDA and CDR2 as SQIVND (reference sequence). The CDR3 runs to 15 residues. CDR3 coding DNA: TGTGCCAGTTTTAGCGGGAGGGCCAACACCGGGGAGCTGTTTTTT. Protein product: CASFSGRANTGELFF.

The chain is built from TRBV6-1 and TRBJ2-7; D possibly corresponds to TRBD1 (5 bases). From germline, CDR1 is MNHNS and CDR2 SASEGT. The CDR3 sequence is 14 residues long. Trimming stripped 2 bases from V and 7 bases from J, with 15 bases between. The CDR3 reads CASSEMGAAGEQYF. The CDR3 nucleotides are TGTGCCAGCAGTGAAATGGGCGCGGCAGGGGAGCAGTACTTC.

The rearrangement uses TRBV5-5 and TRBJ1-2; D gene unclear. The CDR3 totals 14 residues. Germline-derived CDR1 and CDR2 are SGHKS and YYEKEE (reference sequence). V was trimmed by 0 bases and J by 6 bases, leaving 12 bases between them. The CDR3 reads CASSLDGRADGYTF. CDR3 DNA: TGTGCCAGCAGCTTGGATGGCAGAGCAGATGGCTACACCTTC.

The chain combines TRBV4-3 with TRBJ2-7; D is unclear. Germline-derived CDR1 and CDR2 are LGHNA and YSLEER. V was shortened by 4 bases and J by 7 bases, with 14 bases between the two germline ends. The CDR3 is made up of 13 amino acids. As DNA, the CDR3 is TGCGCCAGCAGCCTGAGACCCGGTGGAGAGCAGTACTTC. This codes for CASSLRPGGEQYF.

The rearrangement uses TRBV5-1 and TRBJ2-7, with a possible D match to TRBD1 (5 bases). Deletions cut 0 bases from V and 7 bases from J, with 5 bases between. The V gene's germline CDR1 is SGHRS and CDR2 YFSETQ. The CDR3 runs to 11 residues. As DNA, the CDR3 is TGCGCCAGCAGCTTGGAGGGGGAGCAGTACTTC. Its translation is CASSLEGEQYF. The whole variable domain, remainder taken from reference TRBV5-1 and TRBJ2-7, is KAGVTQTPRYLIKTRGQQVTLSCSPISGHRSVSWYQQTPGQGLQFLFEYFSETQRNKGNFPGRFSGRQFSNSRSEMNVSTLELGDSALYLCASSLEGEQYFGPGTRLTVT.

Comments on this clone: An end of the junction does not agree with germline; a read error may underlie this. CDR3 in amino acids: CASSSAGEGTGTQYF. The DNA for the CDR3 is TGTGCCAGTAGTTCAGCGGGAGAAGGGACAGGTACGCAGTATTTT. The chain carries TRBV19 and TRBJ2-3; D is perhaps TRBD1 or TRBD2 (8 bases each). The V gene's germline CDR1 is LNHDA and CDR2 SQIVND (reference sequence). There are 15 residues in the CDR3.

This clone was counted once. The genes are TRBV18 and TRBJ1-1; D ambiguous. Germline loops: CDR1 KGHSH, CDR2 LQKENI. The CDR3 runs 12 residues. This CDR3 is CGSSMSDTEAFF. In DNA form, the CDR3 reads TGTGGGAGCTCCATGTCGGACACTGAAGCTTTCTTT.

This chain uses TRBV6-1 with TRBJ1-3; D is ambiguous. Trimming removed 3 bases from V and 9 bases from J, with 6 bases in between. Germline lookup yields CDR1 MNHNS and CDR2 SASEGT. This CDR3 spans 11 amino acids. The CDR3 DNA sequence: TGTGCCAGCAGTGAGAGCATCACCATATATTTT. Translation gives CASSESITIYF.

This chain links TRBV29-1 with TRBJ1-3; D remains unclear. CDR1 SQVTM and CDR2 ANQGSEA come from the germline V gene. The CDR3 length is 12 residues. Trimming stripped 5 bases from V and 4 bases from J, with 9 bases between. CDR3 coding DNA: TGCAGCGTTTCTCGTCAGGGAAACACCATATATTTT. It is translated as CSVSRQGNTIYF.

The rearrangement uses TRBV2 and TRBJ2-7, with TRBD1 identical over 10 bases. The CDR3 has 14 amino acids. Unmatched junction bases numbered 0, after V lost 4 bases and J lost 0 bases. Per germline, CDR1 SNHLY and CDR2 FYNNEI. The CDR3 reads CASSGQGASYEQYF. As DNA, the CDR3 is TGTGCCAGCAGTGGACAGGGGGCCTCCTACGAGCAGTACTTC.